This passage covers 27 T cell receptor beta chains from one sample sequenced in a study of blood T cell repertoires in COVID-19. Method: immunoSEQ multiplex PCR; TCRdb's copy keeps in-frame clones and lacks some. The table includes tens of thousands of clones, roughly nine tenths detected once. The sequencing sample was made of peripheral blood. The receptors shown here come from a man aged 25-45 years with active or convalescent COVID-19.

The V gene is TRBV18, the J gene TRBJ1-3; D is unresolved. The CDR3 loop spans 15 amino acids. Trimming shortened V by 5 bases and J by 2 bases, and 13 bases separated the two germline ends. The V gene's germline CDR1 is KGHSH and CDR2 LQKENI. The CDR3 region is CASSSGPAAGNTIYF. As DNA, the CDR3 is TGTGCCAGCTCAAGCGGACCCGCGGCTGGAAACACCATATATTTT.

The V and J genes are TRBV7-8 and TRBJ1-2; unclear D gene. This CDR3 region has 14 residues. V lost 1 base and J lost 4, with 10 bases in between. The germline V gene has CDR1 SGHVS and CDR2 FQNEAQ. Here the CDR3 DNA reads TGTGCCAGCAGCTTAGGCATAGTGCTCTATGGCTACACCTTC. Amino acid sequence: CASSLGIVLYGYTF.

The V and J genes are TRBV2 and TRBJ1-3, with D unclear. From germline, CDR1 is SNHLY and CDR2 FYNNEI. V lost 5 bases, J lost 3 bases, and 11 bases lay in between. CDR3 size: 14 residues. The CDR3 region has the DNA TGTGCCAGCAGTCCCCAATCGGTTGGAAACACCATATATTTT. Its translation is CASSPQSVGNTIYF.

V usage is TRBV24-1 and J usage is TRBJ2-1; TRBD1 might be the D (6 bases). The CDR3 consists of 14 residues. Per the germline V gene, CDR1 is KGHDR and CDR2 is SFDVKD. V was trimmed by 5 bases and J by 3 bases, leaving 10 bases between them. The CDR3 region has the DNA TGTGCCACCAGTGCGGGCAGGGGCTACAATGAGCAGTTCTTC. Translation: CATSAGRGYNEQFF.

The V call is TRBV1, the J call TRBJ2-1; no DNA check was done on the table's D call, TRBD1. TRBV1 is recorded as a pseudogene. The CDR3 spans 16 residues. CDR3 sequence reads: CTSRHNLQGSFNEQFF. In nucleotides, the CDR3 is TGCACCAGCAGACATAACTTACAGGGATCTTTCAATGAGCAGTTCTTC.

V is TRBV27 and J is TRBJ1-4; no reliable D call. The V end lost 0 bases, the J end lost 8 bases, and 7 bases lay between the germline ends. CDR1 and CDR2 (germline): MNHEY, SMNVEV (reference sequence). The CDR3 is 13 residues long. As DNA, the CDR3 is TGTGCCAGCAGTTTATCCCAATCAGAAAAACTGTTTTTT. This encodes CASSLSQSEKLFF.

DNA of the CDR3: TGTGCCACCAGTGATTCAGGGTACAAACGGAATGAGCAGTTCTTC. Amino acids: CATSDSGYKRNEQFF. The V call is TRBV24-1, the J call TRBJ2-1; weak D call: TRBD1 (5 bases). V was pared by 2 bases and J by 7 bases, with 14 bases between. The V gene's germline CDR1 is KGHDR and CDR2 SFDVKD. The CDR3 is 15 amino acids.

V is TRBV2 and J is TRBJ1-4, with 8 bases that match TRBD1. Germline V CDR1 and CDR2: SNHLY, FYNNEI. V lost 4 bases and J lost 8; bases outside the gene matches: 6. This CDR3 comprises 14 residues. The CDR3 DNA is TGTGCCAGCAGTGCCAGGGGGCTTAGCGAAAAACTGTTTTTT. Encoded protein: CASSARGLSEKLFF. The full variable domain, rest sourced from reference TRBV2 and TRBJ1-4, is EPEVTQTPSHQVTQMGQEVILRCVPISNHLYFYWYRQILGQKVEFLVSFYNNEISEKSEIFDDQFSVERPDGSNFTLKIRSTKLEDSAMYFCASSARGLSEKLFFGSGTQLSVL.

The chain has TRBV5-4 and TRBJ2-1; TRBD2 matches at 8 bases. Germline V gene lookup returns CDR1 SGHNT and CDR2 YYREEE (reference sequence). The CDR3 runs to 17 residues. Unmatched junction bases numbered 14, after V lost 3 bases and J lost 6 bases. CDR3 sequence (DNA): TGTGCCAGCAGCTCCGGGGTTAGCGGGGCGGGCACCAATGAGCAGTTCTTC. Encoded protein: CASSSGVSGAGTNEQFF.

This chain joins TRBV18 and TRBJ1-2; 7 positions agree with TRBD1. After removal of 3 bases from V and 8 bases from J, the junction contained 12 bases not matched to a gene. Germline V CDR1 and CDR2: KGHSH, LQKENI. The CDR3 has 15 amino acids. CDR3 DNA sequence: TGTGCCAGCTCACCCGCCTCCGGGACAGCGGAGGGCTACACCTTC. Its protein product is CASSPASGTAEGYTF.

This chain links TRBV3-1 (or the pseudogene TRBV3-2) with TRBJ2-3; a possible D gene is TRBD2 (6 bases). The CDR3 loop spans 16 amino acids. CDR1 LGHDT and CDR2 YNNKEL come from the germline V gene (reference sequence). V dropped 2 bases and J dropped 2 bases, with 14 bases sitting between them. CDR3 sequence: CASSQRTNSLTDTQYF. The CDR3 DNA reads TGTGCCAGCAGCCAACGGACTAACTCCCTCACAGATACGCAGTATTTT.

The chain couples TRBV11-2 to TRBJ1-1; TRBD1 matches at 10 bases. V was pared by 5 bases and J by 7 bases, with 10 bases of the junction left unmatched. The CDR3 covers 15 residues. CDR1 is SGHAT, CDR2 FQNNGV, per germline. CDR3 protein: CASSLPGQGRGEAFF. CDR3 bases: TGTGCCAGCAGCCTACCGGGACAGGGGAGGGGTGAAGCTTTCTTT.

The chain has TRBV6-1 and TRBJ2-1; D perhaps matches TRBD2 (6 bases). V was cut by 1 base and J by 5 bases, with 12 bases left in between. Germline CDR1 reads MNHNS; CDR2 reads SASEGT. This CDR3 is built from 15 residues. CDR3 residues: CASSEVGGPNNEQFF. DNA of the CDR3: TGTGCCAGCAGTGAAGTCGGGGGTCCGAACAATGAGCAGTTCTTC.

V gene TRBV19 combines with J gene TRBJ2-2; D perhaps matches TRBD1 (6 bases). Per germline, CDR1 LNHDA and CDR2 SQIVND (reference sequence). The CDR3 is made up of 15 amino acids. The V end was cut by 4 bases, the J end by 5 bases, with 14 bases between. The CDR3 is CASSTTGTKTGELFF. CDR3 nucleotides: TGTGCCAGTAGTACTACCGGGACAAAGACCGGGGAGCTGTTTTTT. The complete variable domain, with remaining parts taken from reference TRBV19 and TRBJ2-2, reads DGGITQSPKYLFRKEGQNVTLSCEQNLNHDAMYWYRQDPGQGLRLIYYSQIVNDFQKGDIAEGYSVSREKKESFPLTVTSAQKNPTAFYLCASSTTGTKTGELFFGEGSRLTVL.

The CDR3 reads CASSALQGQGTYGYTF. CDR3 coding DNA: TGTGCCAGCAGCGCCCTACAGGGACAGGGGACCTATGGCTACACCTTC. This chain uses TRBV9 with TRBJ1-2; TRBD1 agrees at 10 bases. The trim removed 3 bases at V and 4 bases at J, leaving 9 bases unmatched. The CDR3 loop spans 16 amino acids. CDR1 and CDR2 from the germline V gene are SGDLS and YYNGEE.

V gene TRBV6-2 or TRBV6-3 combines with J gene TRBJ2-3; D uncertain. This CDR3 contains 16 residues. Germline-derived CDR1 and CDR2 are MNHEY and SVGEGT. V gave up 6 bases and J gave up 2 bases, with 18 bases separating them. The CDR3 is CASSSAWQSLTDTQYF. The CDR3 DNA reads TGTGCCAGCAGCAGCGCGTGGCAGTCACTCACAGATACGCAGTATTTT.

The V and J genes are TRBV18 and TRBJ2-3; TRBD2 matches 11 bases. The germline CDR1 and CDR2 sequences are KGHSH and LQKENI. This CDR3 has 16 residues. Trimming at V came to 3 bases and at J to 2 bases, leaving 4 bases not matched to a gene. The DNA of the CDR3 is TGTGCCAGCTCACCCCAGACTAGCGGGGCCACAGATACGCAGTATTTT. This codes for CASSPQTSGATDTQYF.

The CDR3 DNA follows: TGCGCCAGCGGTCAGGGCGACTATGGCTACACCTTC. Its translation: CASGQGDYGYTF. The gene calls are TRBV5-1 and TRBJ1-2; D possibly corresponds to TRBD1 (5 bases). Trimming shortened V by 7 bases and J by 3 bases, and 10 bases separated the two germline ends. The CDR3 runs 12 residues. The germline V gene has CDR1 SGHRS and CDR2 YFSETQ.

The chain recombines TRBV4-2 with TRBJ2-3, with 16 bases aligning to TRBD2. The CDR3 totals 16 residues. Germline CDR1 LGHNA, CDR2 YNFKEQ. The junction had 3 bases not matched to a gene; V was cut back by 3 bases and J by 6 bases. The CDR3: CASSQGLAGGWDTQYF. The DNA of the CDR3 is TGTGCCAGCAGCCAGGGACTAGCGGGGGGGTGGGATACGCAGTATTTT.

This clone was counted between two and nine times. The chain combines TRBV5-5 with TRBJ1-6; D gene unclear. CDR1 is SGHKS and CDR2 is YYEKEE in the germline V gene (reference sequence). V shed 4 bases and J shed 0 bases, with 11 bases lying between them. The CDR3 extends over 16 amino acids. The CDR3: CASSRQVPSYNSPLHF. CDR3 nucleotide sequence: TGTGCCAGCAGCCGCCAGGTACCCTCCTATAATTCACCCCTCCACTTT.

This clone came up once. The CDR3 region is CASSLTGGTDTQYF. CDR3 DNA: TGTGCCAGCAGCCTGACAGGGGGCACAGATACGCAGTATTTT. This chain links TRBV7-2 with TRBJ2-3; TRBD1 aligns across 8 bases. Germline-derived CDR1 and CDR2 are SGHTA and FQGNSA. The CDR3 totals 14 residues. With 5 bases clipped from V and 1 base from J, the junction kept 2 bases outside the gene matches.

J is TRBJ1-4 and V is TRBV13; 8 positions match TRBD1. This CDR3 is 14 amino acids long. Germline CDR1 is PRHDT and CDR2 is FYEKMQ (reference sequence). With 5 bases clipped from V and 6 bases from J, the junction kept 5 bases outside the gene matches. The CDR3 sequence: CASSPGQGDEKLFF. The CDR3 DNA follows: TGTGCCAGCAGCCCCGGACAGGGAGATGAAAAACTGTTTTTT.

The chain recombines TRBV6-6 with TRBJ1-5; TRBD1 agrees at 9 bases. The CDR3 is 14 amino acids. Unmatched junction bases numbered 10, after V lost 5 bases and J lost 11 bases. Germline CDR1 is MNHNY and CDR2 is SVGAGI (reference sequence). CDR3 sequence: CASSLGQGPLAQHF. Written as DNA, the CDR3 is TGTGCCAGCAGTCTCGGACAGGGGCCTCTTGCCCAGCATTTT.

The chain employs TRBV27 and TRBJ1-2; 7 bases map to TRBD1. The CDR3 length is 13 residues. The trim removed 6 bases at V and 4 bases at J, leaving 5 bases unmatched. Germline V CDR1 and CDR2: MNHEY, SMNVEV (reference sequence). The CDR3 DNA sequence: TGTGCCAGCAGCCCCAGGGGGATCTATGGCTACACCTTC. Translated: CASSPRGIYGYTF.

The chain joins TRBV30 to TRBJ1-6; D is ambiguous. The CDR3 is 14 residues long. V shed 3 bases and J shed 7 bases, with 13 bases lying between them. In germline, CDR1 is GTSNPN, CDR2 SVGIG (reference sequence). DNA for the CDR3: TGTGCCTGGAGCCGGGGTACGGGGAATTCACCCCTCCACTTT. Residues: CAWSRGTGNSPLHF.

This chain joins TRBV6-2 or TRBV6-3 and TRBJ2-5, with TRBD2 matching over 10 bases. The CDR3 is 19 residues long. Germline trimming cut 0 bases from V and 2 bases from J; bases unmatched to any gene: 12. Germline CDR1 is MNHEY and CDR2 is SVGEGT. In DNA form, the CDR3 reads TGTGCCAGCAGTTACTCCTTAGCGGGGGGCTTCCATGGACAAGAGACCCAGTACTTC. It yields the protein CASSYSLAGGFHGQETQYF.

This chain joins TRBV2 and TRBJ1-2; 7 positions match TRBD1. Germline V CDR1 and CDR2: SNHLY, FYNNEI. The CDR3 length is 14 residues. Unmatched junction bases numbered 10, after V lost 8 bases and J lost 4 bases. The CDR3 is CASSGGQGGYGYTF. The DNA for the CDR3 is TGTGCCAGCTCAGGGGGGCAGGGGGGCTATGGCTACACCTTC.